This T cell receptor (beta chain) derives from a study of T cell repertoires in cytomegalovirus infection. On the study more broadly: Through public TCR beta signatures, both CMV infection and matching HLA type were indicated.

Notes on the study in general: The cumulative frequency of public TCR beta families distinguished individuals who carried CMV together with the relevant HLA. HLA-C-restricted CMV clonotypes gave the most frequent clonotype in two of eight donors.

The CDR3 is 15 residues long. CDR1 and CDR2 from the germline V gene are SGHVS and FNYEAQ. The V and J ends lost 4 bases and 5 bases, in that order; junction bases with no gene match: 10. TCRdb used MiXCR to reprocess the reads, holding one entry per CDR3 protein. The table has about 330,000 distinct CDR3 sequences, approximately 9.5% seen once. This clonotype has at least ten counts. Its target is unknown. This receptor was identified in a human donor in good health (CMV status not recorded). Some clones in this sample may be carry-over from other donors' samples. Sequencing was carried out using PBMCs. The chain joins TRBV7-6 to TRBJ1-2, with 7 nucleotides matching TRBD1. CDR3 sequence reads: CASSSQTGQTYGYTF. The CDR3 DNA is TGTGCCAGCAGCTCTCAAACGGGACAGACGTATGGCTACACCTTC. Using reference TRBV7-6 and TRBJ1-2 for the parts outside the CDR3, the full variable domain is GAGVSQSPRYKVTKRGQDVALRCDPISGHVSLYWYRQALGQGPEFLTYFNYEAQQDKSGLPNDRFSAERPEGSISTLTIQRTEQRDSAMYRCASSSQTGQTYGYTFGSGTRLTVV.